The sequence of this TCR beta chain was determined in a study of blood T cell repertoires in COVID-19. Profiled with immunoSEQ multiplex PCR; TCRdb holds only in-frame clones, not every one. The repertoire holds about 4,400 clones, roughly 80% seen once, with around two fifths in the top ten. Trimming shortened V by 6 bases and J by 3 bases, and 15 bases separated the two germline ends. The CDR3 has 14 residues. The V gene's germline CDR1 is SGHTA and CDR2 FQGNSA. This rearrangement joins TRBV7-2 to TRBJ2-7, with D perhaps matching TRBD1 (6 bases). The TCR sequence derives from a human donor with active or convalescent COVID-19. The donor label of this sample is uncertain. Specimen: peripheral blood. The CDR3 coding sequence is TGTGCCAGCAGGCAAGGGGGTCCGTTCTACGAGCAGTACTTC. Amino acid sequence: CASRQGGPFYEQYF.